Each of the 8 T cell receptor beta chains below was sequenced from the same sample in a study of T cells after yellow fever vaccination. MiXCR, run by TCRdb on the 5' RACE reads, gives a single entry per CDR3 protein. The sample has 620,000 or so distinct CDR3 sequences; about 12% are singletons. Material: PBMCs, obtained on the day of the yellow fever booster vaccination. Receptor source: a man aged 25 to 40 who received the YFV17D yellow fever vaccine.

The chain recombines TRBV4-3 with TRBJ2-1; weak D call: TRBD1 (5 bases). CDR1 and CDR2 (germline): LGHNA, YSLEER. This CDR3 spans 16 amino acids. V lost 2 bases to trimming and J lost 0 bases, with 11 bases between them. The CDR3 is CASSQKADSSYNEQFF. The CDR3, as DNA: TGCGCCAGCAGCCAAAAAGCAGACAGCTCCTACAATGAGCAGTTCTTC.

The CDR3 loop is CASIRTFVNTEAFF. The CDR3 nucleotides read TGTGCCAGCATCCGGACATTTGTGAACACTGAAGCTTTCTTT. This chain joins TRBV11-2 and TRBJ1-1, with TRBD1 as a possible D gene (5 bases). CDR3 length: 14 residues. The germline V gene encodes CDR1 SGHAT and CDR2 FQNNGV. The V end was cut by 7 bases, the J end by 0 bases, with 12 bases between.

The chain recombines TRBV9 with TRBJ2-1; TRBD2 matches at 9 bases. This CDR3 contains 17 residues. Germline V lookup: CDR1 SGDLS, CDR2 YYNGEE. V lost 0 bases, J lost 0 bases, and 4 bases stayed unmatched. The CDR3, as DNA: TGTGCCAGCAGCGTAGAAAGAGCGGGAGGCTCCTACAATGAGCAGTTCTTC. It yields the protein CASSVERAGGSYNEQFF.

V gene TRBV7-6 combines with J gene TRBJ2-5; no definite D call. V shed 4 bases and J shed 5 bases, with 17 bases lying between them. The CDR3 extends over 15 amino acids. Per germline, CDR1 SGHVS and CDR2 FNYEAQ. The CDR3 loop reads CASSYVGAAGETQYF. In DNA, the CDR3 is TGTGCCAGCAGCTATGTGGGCGCGGCCGGTGAGACCCAGTACTTC.

The genes are TRBV20-1 and TRBJ1-1, with 8 nucleotides matching TRBD1. Germline CDR1 reads DFQATT; CDR2 reads SNEGSKA (reference sequence). Losses at the gene ends were 4 bases for V and 5 bases for J; bases not matched to a gene: 6. CDR3 length: 13 residues. For the CDR3, the DNA is TGCAGTGCTACGGACAGGGCGGTAACTGAAGCTTTCTTT. As protein: CSATDRAVTEAFF.

The V call is TRBV27, the J call TRBJ1-5; a possible D gene is TRBD1 (6 bases). Trimming pared 5 bases from V and 3 bases from J, leaving 11 bases between. The CDR3 length is 14 residues. Looked up from germline, CDR1 is MNHEY and CDR2 is SMNVEV (reference sequence). For the CDR3, the DNA is TGTGCCAGCAGTCCCCGGGACACCAATCAGCCCCAGCATTTT. It translates to CASSPRDTNQPQHF.

The gene calls are TRBV12-3 or TRBV12-4 and TRBJ1-3; tentatively, D is TRBD1 (5 bases). The CDR3 is made up of 13 amino acids. V dropped 4 bases and J dropped 10 bases, with 14 bases sitting between them. CDR3 loop: CASSSPGGGTIYF. CDR3 DNA sequence: TGTGCCAGCAGTTCCCCGGGGGGAGGGACCATATATTTT.

The V call is TRBV20-1, the J call TRBJ2-3; no clear D. The V gene's germline CDR1 is DFQATT and CDR2 SNEGSKA (reference sequence). The CDR3 spans 13 residues. V was cut by 5 bases and J by 0 bases, with 9 bases left in between. The CDR3 protein is CSALPPSTDTQYF. The CDR3 nucleotides read TGCAGTGCTTTACCCCCTAGCACAGATACGCAGTATTTT.